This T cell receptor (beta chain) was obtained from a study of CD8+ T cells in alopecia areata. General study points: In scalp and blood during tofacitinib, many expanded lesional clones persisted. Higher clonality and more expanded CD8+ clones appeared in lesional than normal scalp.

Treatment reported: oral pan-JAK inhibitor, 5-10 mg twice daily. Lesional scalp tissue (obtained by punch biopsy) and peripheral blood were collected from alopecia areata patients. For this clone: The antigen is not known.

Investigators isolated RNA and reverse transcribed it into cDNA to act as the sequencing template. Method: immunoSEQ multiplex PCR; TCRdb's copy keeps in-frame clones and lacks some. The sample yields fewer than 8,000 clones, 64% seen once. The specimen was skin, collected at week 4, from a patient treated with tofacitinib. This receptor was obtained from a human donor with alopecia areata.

The CDR3 protein is CAWSADYSGANVLTF. CDR3 coding DNA: TGTGCCTGGAGCGCTGACTACTCTGGGGCCAACGTCCTGACTTTC. The chain is built from TRBV30 and TRBJ2-6; D is perhaps TRBD2 (5 bases). Trimming removed 3 bases at V and 0 bases at J, with 9 bases between. This CDR3 has 15 amino acids. Germline-derived CDR1 and CDR2 are GTSNPN and SVGIG (reference sequence). The variable domain in full, completed from reference TRBV30 and TRBJ2-6, reads SQTIHQWPATLVQPVGSPLSLECTVEGTSNPNLYWYRQAAGRGLQLLFYSVGIGQISSEVPQNLSASRPQDRQFILSSKKLLLSDSGFYLCAWSADYSGANVLTFGAGSRLTVL.